These 6 T cell receptor beta chains originate from one sample sequenced in a study of CXCR3-negative and CXCR3-positive naive CD8 T cells. UMI labels and 5' RACE were used to prepare the TRB cDNA libraries. TCRdb re-called the 5' RACE reads, yielding one record per CDR3 amino acid sequence without DNA. The listing records tens of thousands of distinct CDR3 sequences. What was sequenced was naive CXCR3- CD8+ T cells from blood. Stated subset: CD45RO-CCR7+CD27+CD95- naive CD8+ T cells lacking CXCR3 (TNR3-). These receptors were taken from a human donor in good health. Some clones in this sample may be carry-over from other donors' samples.

The V and J genes are TRBV4-2 and TRBJ2-1; TCRdb's assignment of TRBD2 cannot be checked, as there is no DNA. There are 21 residues in the CDR3. The germline CDR1 and CDR2 sequences are LGHNA and YNFKEQ. The CDR3 region is CASSQDSIVTSGPMTYNEQFF.

The chain combines TRBV29-1 with TRBJ1-1; there is no DNA to check the TCRdb D call of TRBD1. This CDR3 has 12 amino acids. Germline V gene data show CDR1 as SQVTM and CDR2 as ANQGSEA. This CDR3 is CSVLDRNTEAFF.

The chain employs TRBV6-6 and TRBJ2-7. Germline V gene data show CDR1 as MNHNY and CDR2 as SVGAGI (reference sequence). The CDR3 sequence is 15 residues long. The CDR3 protein is CASSYNLPGSYEQYF.

CDR3 region: CASSPSEGIPYEQYF. This chain joins TRBV7-9 and TRBJ2-7. Germline lookup yields CDR1 SEHNR and CDR2 FQNEAQ (reference sequence). The CDR3 runs to 15 residues. Full variable domain (remainder filled in from reference TRBV7-9 and TRBJ2-7): DTGVSQNPRHKITKRGQNVTFRCDPISEHNRLYWYRQTLGQGPEFLTYFQNEAQLEKSRLLSDRFSAERPKGSFSTLEIQRTEQGDSAMYLCASSPSEGIPYEQYFGPGTRLTVT.

The chain carries TRBV7-3 and TRBJ1-4. From germline, CDR1 is SGHTA and CDR2 FQGTGA. The CDR3 sequence is 18 residues long. CDR3 sequence: CASSSFPGQRTTNEKLFF.

The chain has TRBV29-1 and TRBJ2-3. Germline CDR1 SQVTM, CDR2 ANQGSEA. This CDR3 spans 15 amino acids. The CDR3 region is CSVDGVTISTDTQYF.